This T cell receptor beta chain stems from a study of blood T cell repertoires in COVID-19. As for the study in general: T cells, B-cell-depleted T cells, or PBMCs provided the cDNA or gDNA that served as material.

Here immunoSEQ multiplex PCR was the method, and the copy in TCRdb shows in-frame clones only, minus some. Of roughly 250,000 clones in the sample, around 87% are singletons; the top ten hold 1.6%. This CDR3 has 15 residues. Trimming removed 1 base from V and 5 bases from J, with 12 bases in between. Germline values: CDR1 SGHNT, CDR2 YENEEA. The study recruited people aged about 18 to 90 years across approximately 24 US areas. Each participant's cohort was designated according to participant-reported clinical history. This chain links TRBV11-3 with TRBJ1-5; weak D call: TRBD1 (5 bases). The sequence derives from a woman aged 45-65 years who had recovered from COVID-19. Sequences were obtained from PBMCs or T cells enriched from blood (not recorded which). This CDR3 is CASSLGVRVYQPQHF. The CDR3, as DNA: TGTGCCAGCAGCTTAGGCGTCAGGGTGTATCAGCCCCAGCATTTT.